This T cell receptor beta chain is from a study of tumor T cells in aggressive B-cell lymphoma. Trimming shortened V by 7 bases and J by 2 bases, and 5 bases separated the two germline ends. The CDR3 is 10 amino acids. Germline V gives CDR1 SQVTM, CDR2 ANQGSEA. Here immunoSEQ multiplex PCR was the method, and the copy in TCRdb shows in-frame clones only, minus some. The sample yields about 2,400 clones, 65% to 85% seen once. The source of this sequence is an adult with diffuse large B cell lymphoma. The chain combines TRBV29-1 with TRBJ1-1; no clear D gene. Sequencing input: tumor tissue. DNA for the CDR3: TGCAGCGCTATTAACACTGAAGCTTTCTTT. Protein: CSAINTEAFF.